The 14 T cell receptor beta chains in this list originate from one sample, sequenced in a study of graft-versus-host responses after intestinal transplantation. The repertoire was sequenced with immunoSEQ multiplex PCR; TCRdb's copy has only in-frame clones and lacks some. The sample has 20,000 to 25,000 clones, 89% seen once. The material was PBMCs, obtained just over 64 days after intestinal transplantation. The receptors stem from a human patient who received an intestinal transplant, so some T cells may come from the graft donor.

The chain recombines TRBV14 with TRBJ2-7; TRBD2 matches at 8 bases. The V gene's germline CDR1 is SGHDN and CDR2 FVKESK. J gave up 4 bases and V 4 bases, and 3 bases lay outside the gene matches. This CDR3 is 13 amino acids long. For the CDR3, the DNA is TGTGCCAGCAGCCTGGTAGCGGGGTACGAGCAGTACTTC. It is translated as CASSLVAGYEQYF.

Written as DNA, the CDR3 is TGTGCCAGCAGCTACTGGTGGGGACCTCCTGACCTCTACGAGCAGTACTTC. Protein sequence: CASSYWWGPPDLYEQYF. The genes are TRBV7-6 and TRBJ2-7, with D perhaps being TRBD1 or TRBD2 (5 bases each). CDR1 SGHVS and CDR2 FNYEAQ come from the germline V gene. Trimming pared 4 bases from V and 3 bases from J, leaving 22 bases between. The CDR3 totals 17 residues. The whole variable domain, remainder taken from reference TRBV7-6 and TRBJ2-7, is GAGVSQSPRYKVTKRGQDVALRCDPISGHVSLYWYRQALGQGPEFLTYFNYEAQQDKSGLPNDRFSAERPEGSISTLTIQRTEQRDSAMYRCASSYWWGPPDLYEQYFGPGTRLTVT.

The chain combines TRBV7-2 with TRBJ2-5; unclear D gene. The DNA matches TRBJ2-7 better at its end, which makes the J call doubtful. Germline-derived CDR1 and CDR2 are SGHTA and FQGNSA. The CDR3 length is 13 residues. CDR3 sequence reads: CASSTYPPYEQYF. The DNA for the CDR3 is TGTGCCAGCAGCACCTATCCTCCCTACGAGCAGTACTTC.

The chain carries TRBV4-3 and TRBJ1-2; 8 positions agree with TRBD1. Per the germline V gene, CDR1 is LGHNA and CDR2 is YSLEER. The CDR3 has 16 residues. J lost 5 bases, V lost 1 base, and 9 bases had no gene match. This chain's CDR3 is CASSQVRGQGGYGYTF. The CDR3, as DNA: TGCGCCAGCAGCCAAGTCAGAGGACAGGGAGGATATGGCTACACCTTC.

This chain joins TRBV19 and TRBJ2-7; 9 positions agree with TRBD2. Germline V gives CDR1 LNHDA, CDR2 SQIVND (reference sequence). The trim removed 1 base at V and 1 base at J, leaving 8 bases unmatched. The CDR3 totals 17 residues. This CDR3 reads CASSIAHTSGSSYEQYF. CDR3 bases: TGTGCCAGTAGTATAGCCCATACTAGCGGGTCTTCCTACGAGCAGTACTTC.

The rearrangement joins TRBV25-1 to TRBJ2-3; D unclear. Trimming took 2 bases from V and 4 from J, leaving 10 bases between them. This CDR3 has 14 amino acids. Germline CDR1 is MGHDK and CDR2 is SYGVNS. The CDR3 nucleotides are TGTGCCAGCAGTGAAAAGTTTACCCCAGATACGCAGTATTTT. It encodes CASSEKFTPDTQYF.

This sequence joins TRBV19 and TRBJ2-1; 7 bases are a match to TRBD2. CDR1 LNHDA and CDR2 SQIVND come from the germline V gene (reference sequence). The CDR3 is 11 residues long. The V segment lost 6 bases and the J segment 13 bases; nucleotides outside the gene matches: 6. The CDR3 sequence: CASRHSGIQFF. The CDR3 DNA is TGTGCCAGTAGGCACAGCGGGATTCAGTTCTTC.

J is TRBJ1-6 and V is TRBV19; 8 bases are shared with TRBD1. From germline, CDR1 is LNHDA and CDR2 SQIVND (reference sequence). CDR3 length: 18 amino acids. J was trimmed by 3 bases and V by 1 base; bases with no gene match: 8. As DNA, the CDR3 is TGTGCCAGTAGTATAGCCCAGGGACAGGTGCGCTATAATTCACCCCTCCACTTT. Translating it yields CASSIAQGQVRYNSPLHF.

The J gene is TRBJ2-1, the V gene TRBV19, with D perhaps TRBD2 (6 bases). Looked up from germline, CDR1 is LNHDA and CDR2 is SQIVND (reference sequence). V dropped 2 bases and J dropped 2 bases, with 10 bases sitting between them. The CDR3 spans 15 residues. This chain's CDR3 is CASSISASAYNEQFF. CDR3 nucleotide sequence: TGTGCCAGTAGTATATCAGCTAGCGCCTACAATGAGCAGTTCTTC.

The chain is built from TRBV5-4 and TRBJ2-1; 13 bases fit TRBD2. The CDR3 runs to 16 residues. The germline gives CDR1 SGHNT, CDR2 YYREEE (reference sequence). Trimming took 1 base from V and 5 from J; bases not matched to a gene: 3. CDR3 DNA sequence: TGTGCCAGCAGCTTGATCGGGACTAGCGGGGACAATGAGCAGTTCTTC. It yields the protein CASSLIGTSGDNEQFF. Together with reference TRBV5-4 and TRBJ2-1, the CDR3 gives the full variable domain: ETGVTQSPTHLIKTRGQQVTLRCSSQSGHNTVSWYQQALGQGPQFIFQYYREEENGRGNFPPRFSGLQFPNYSSELNVNALELDDSALYLCASSLIGTSGDNEQFFGPGTRLTVL.

J is TRBJ2-3 and V is TRBV5-8; TRBD1 or TRBD2 may be the D gene (5 bases each). Trimming took off 1 base at V and 2 bases at J, with 17 bases between the two ends. From germline, CDR1 is SGHTS and CDR2 YDEGEE. The CDR3 consists of 17 residues. The CDR3 nucleotides are TGTGCCAGCAGCTTGCCTGAAGGGACCGCCGTCACAGATACGCAGTATTTT. This codes for CASSLPEGTAVTDTQYF.

V is TRBV10-2 and J is TRBJ1-2; TRBD1 is a possible D gene (5 bases). CDR1 and CDR2 from the germline V gene are WSHSY and SAAADI. This CDR3 region has 15 residues. Trimming took off 7 bases at V and 4 bases at J, with 19 bases between the two ends. This CDR3 reads CASIGAPLEGYGYTF. For the CDR3, the DNA is TGCGCCAGCATTGGGGCCCCCTTGGAGGGCTATGGCTACACCTTC.

CDR3 coding DNA: TGTGCCAGCAGCCCGGGAGCAGGCGCTAACTACGAGCAGTACTTC. Its translation: CASSPGAGANYEQYF. This rearrangement joins TRBV7-9 to TRBJ2-7; perhaps TRBD2 as D (6 bases). CDR1 and CDR2 (germline): SEHNR, FQNEAQ (reference sequence). V lost 5 bases and J 3 bases, leaving 17 bases between the germline ends. The CDR3 covers 15 residues.

The chain links TRBV7-9 to TRBJ2-7; weak D call: TRBD2 (5 bases). V was cut by 3 bases and J by 1 base, with 10 bases left in between. CDR1 is SEHNR and CDR2 is FQNEAQ in the germline V gene (reference sequence). This CDR3 has 14 amino acids. The CDR3 DNA reads TGTGCCAGCAGCTTTAGCCGGACTTCCTACGAGCAGTACTTC. It encodes CASSFSRTSYEQYF. The full variable domain, completed using reference TRBV7-9 and TRBJ2-7, is DTGVSQNPRHKITKRGQNVTFRCDPISEHNRLYWYRQTLGQGPEFLTYFQNEAQLEKSRLLSDRFSAERPKGSFSTLEIQRTEQGDSAMYLCASSFSRTSYEQYFGPGTRLTVT.